This T cell receptor beta chain stems from a study of blood T cell repertoires in COVID-19. Across the study: The study drew acute and convalescent COVID-19 samples from the United States, Italy and Spain. The analysed material was cDNA or gDNA that came from T cells, B-cell-depleted T cells, or PBMCs.

Germline values: CDR1 MGHRA, CDR2 YSYEKL. The length of the CDR3 is 16 residues. Authors' data handling: Reference gene primers were amplified, and this amplification served to estimate nucleated cell counts. Sequenced by immunoSEQ multiplex PCR; TCRdb stores in-frame clones only, minus some. V and J calls and clone size come straight from that table; D and trimming were deduced from the DNA. The table includes 150,000 to 200,000 clones, roughly nine tenths detected once. Comments on this clone: An end of the junction differs from the germline gene, which may be a read error.

This clonotype was sampled from a woman in her 70s with acute or convalescent COVID-19. The rearrangement links TRBV4-1 to TRBJ2-2; D gene uncertain. The sample consisted of peripheral blood. The CDR3 nucleotides read TGCGCCAGCAGCCAAGATAGCCCACCGAACGCCGGGGAGCTGTTTTTT. Encoded protein: CASSQDSPPNAGELFF.